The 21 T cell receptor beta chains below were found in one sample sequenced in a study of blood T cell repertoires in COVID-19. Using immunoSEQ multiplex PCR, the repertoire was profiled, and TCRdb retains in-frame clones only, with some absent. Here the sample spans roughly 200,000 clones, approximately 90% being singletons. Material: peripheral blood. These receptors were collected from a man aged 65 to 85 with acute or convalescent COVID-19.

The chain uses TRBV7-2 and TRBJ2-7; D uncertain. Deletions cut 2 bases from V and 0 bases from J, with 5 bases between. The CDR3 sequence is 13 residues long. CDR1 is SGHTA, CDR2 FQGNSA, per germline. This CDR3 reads CASSLQNSYEQYF. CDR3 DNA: TGTGCCAGCAGCTTACAAAACTCCTACGAGCAGTACTTC.

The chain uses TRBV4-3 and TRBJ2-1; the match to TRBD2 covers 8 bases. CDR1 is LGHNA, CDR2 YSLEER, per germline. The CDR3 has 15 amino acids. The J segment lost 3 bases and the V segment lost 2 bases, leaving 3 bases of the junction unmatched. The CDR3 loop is CASSQTSGVYNEQFF. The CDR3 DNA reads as TGCGCCAGCAGCCAAACTAGCGGAGTCTACAATGAGCAGTTCTTC.

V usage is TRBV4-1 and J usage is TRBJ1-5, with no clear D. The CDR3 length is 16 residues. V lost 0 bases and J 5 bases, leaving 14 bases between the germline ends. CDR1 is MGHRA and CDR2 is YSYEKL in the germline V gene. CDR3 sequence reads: CASSQEGRPGDQPQHF. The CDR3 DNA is TGCGCCAGCAGCCAAGAAGGCAGGCCTGGTGATCAGCCCCAGCATTTT.

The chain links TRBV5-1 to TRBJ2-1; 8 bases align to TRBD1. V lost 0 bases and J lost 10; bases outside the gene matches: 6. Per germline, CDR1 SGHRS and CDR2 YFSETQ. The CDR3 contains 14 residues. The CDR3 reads CASSLVLSGGEQFF. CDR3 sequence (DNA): TGCGCCAGCAGCTTGGTTCTTTCAGGGGGCGAGCAGTTCTTC.

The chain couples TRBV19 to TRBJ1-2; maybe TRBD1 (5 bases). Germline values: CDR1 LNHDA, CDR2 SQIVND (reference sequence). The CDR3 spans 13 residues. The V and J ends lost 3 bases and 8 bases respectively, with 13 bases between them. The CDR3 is CASSIRAGLGYTF. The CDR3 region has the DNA TGTGCCAGTAGTATTCGTGCAGGGCTCGGCTACACCTTC. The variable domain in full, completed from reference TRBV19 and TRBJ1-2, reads DGGITQSPKYLFRKEGQNVTLSCEQNLNHDAMYWYRQDPGQGLRLIYYSQIVNDFQKGDIAEGYSVSREKKESFPLTVTSAQKNPTAFYLCASSIRAGLGYTFGSGTRLTVV.

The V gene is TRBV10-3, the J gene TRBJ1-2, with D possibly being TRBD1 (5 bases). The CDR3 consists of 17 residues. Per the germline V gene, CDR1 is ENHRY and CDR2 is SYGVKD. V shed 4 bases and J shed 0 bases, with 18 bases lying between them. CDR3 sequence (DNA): TGTGCCATCAGTGTCGCAGGCCGGGGGGGTTCTAACTATGGCTACACCTTC. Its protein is CAISVAGRGGSNYGYTF.

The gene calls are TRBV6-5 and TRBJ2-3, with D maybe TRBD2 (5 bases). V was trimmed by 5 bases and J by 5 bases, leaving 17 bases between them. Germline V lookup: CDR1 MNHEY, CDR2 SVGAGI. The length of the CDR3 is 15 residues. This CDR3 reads CASSRVGLAGDTQYF. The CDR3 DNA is TGTGCCAGCAGTAGGGTGGGTCTAGCTGGAGATACGCAGTATTTT.

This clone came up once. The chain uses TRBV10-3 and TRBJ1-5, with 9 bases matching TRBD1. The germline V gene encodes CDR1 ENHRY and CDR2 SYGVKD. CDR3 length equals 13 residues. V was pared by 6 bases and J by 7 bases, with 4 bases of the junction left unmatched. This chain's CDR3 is CAIRGQGGQPQHF. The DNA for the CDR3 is TGTGCCATCAGGGGACAGGGAGGACAGCCCCAGCATTTT.

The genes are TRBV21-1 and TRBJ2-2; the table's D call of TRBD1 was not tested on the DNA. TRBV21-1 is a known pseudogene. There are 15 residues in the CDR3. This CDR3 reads CASSIRDRVPGELFF. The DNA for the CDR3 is TGTGCCAGCAGCATCCGGGACAGGGTACCCGGGGAGCTGTTTTTT.

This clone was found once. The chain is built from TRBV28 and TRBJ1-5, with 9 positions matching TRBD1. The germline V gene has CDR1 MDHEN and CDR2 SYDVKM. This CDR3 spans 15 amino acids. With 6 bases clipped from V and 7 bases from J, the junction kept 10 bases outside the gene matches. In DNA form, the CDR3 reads TGTGCCAGCAGCCTATTGGGACAGGGCGGACAGCCCCAGCATTTT. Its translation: CASSLLGQGGQPQHF.

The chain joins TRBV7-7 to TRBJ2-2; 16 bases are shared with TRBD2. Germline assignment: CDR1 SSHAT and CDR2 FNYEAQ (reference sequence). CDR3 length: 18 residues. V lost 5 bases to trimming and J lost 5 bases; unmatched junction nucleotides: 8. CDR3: CASSPGTSGRANTGELFF. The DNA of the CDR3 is TGTGCCAGCAGCCCCGGGACTAGCGGGAGGGCCAATACCGGGGAGCTGTTTTTT. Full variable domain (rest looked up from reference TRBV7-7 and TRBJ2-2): GAGVSQSPRYKVTKRGQDVTLRCDPISSHATLYWYQQALGQGPEFLTYFNYEAQPDKSGLPSDRFSAERPEGSISTLTIQRTEQRDSAMYRCASSPGTSGRANTGELFFGEGSRLTVL.

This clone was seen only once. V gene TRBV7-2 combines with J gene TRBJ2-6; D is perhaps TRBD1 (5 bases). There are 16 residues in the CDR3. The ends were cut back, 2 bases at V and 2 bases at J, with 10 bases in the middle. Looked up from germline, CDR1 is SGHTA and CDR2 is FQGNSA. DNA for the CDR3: TGTGCCAGCAGCTTACAAGGGGCAGCTGGGGCCAACGTCCTGACTTTC. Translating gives CASSLQGAAGANVLTF. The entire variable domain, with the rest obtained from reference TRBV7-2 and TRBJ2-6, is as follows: GAGVSQSPSNKVTEKGKDVELRCDPISGHTALYWYRQSLGQGLEFLIYFQGNSAPDKSGLPSDRFSAERTGGSVSTLTIQRTQQEDSAVYLCASSLQGAAGANVLTFGAGSRLTVL.

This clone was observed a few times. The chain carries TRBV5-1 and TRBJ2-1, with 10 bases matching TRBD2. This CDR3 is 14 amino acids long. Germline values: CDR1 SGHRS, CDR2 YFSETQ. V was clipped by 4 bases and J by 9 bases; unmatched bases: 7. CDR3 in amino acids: CASSGMGLAIEQFF. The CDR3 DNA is TGCGCCAGCAGCGGAATGGGACTAGCGATTGAGCAGTTCTTC.

CDR3 in DNA: TGTGCCAGCAGTTTATCTGGGCAGGGGGATGGCTACACCTTC. It is translated as CASSLSGQGDGYTF. The rearrangement links TRBV27 to TRBJ1-2, with 7 bases lining up with TRBD1. Germline V CDR1 and CDR2: MNHEY, SMNVEV (reference sequence). Trimming removed 0 bases from V and 6 bases from J; junction bases left unmatched: 4. The CDR3 is made up of 14 amino acids.

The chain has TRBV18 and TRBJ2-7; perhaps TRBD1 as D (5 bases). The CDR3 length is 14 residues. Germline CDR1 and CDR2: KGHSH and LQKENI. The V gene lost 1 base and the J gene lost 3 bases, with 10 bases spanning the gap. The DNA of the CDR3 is TGTGCCAGCTCACCACGACAGAGCAACTACGAGCAGTACTTC. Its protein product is CASSPRQSNYEQYF.

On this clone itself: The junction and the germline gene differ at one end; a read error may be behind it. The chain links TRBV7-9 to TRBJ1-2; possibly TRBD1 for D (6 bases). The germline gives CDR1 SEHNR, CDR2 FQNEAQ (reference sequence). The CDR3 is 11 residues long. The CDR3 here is CASSLQGNMAF. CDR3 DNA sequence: TGTGCCAGCAGCTTACAGGGGAACATGGCCTTC.

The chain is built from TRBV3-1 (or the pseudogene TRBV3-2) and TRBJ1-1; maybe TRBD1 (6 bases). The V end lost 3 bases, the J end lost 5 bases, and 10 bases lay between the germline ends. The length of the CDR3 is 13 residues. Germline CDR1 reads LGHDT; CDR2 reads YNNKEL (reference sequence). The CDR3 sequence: CASSQGAKTEAFF. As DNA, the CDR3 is TGTGCCAGCAGCCAGGGGGCGAAAACTGAAGCTTTCTTT.

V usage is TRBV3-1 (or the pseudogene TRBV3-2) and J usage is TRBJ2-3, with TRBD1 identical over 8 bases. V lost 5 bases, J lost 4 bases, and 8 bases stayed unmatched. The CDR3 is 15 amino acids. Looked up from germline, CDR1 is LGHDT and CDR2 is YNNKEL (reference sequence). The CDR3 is CASSDAGGGADTQYF. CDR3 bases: TGTGCCAGCAGCGACGCAGGGGGCGGCGCAGATACGCAGTATTTT.

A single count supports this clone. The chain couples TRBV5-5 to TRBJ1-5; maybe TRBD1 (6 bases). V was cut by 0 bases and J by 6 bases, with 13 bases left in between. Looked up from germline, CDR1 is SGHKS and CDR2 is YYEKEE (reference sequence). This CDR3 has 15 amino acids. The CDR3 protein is CASSLVAAGVQPQHF. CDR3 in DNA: TGTGCCAGCAGCTTGGTCGCGGCAGGGGTTCAGCCCCAGCATTTT.

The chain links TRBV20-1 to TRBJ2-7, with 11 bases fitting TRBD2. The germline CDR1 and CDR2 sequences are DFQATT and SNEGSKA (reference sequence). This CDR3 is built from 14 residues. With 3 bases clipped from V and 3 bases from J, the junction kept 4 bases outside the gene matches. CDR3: CSASETSGNYEQYF. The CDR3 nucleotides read TGCAGTGCTAGTGAGACTAGCGGGAACTACGAGCAGTACTTC.

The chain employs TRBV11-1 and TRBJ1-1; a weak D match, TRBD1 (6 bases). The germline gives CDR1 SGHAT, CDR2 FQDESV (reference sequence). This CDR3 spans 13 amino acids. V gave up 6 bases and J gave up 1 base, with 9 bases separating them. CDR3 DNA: TGTGCCAGCAGTTTACAGGGGAACACTGAAGCTTTCTTT. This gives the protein CASSLQGNTEAFF.